The rows below give T cell receptor beta chains drawn from one sample of a study of blood T cell repertoires in COVID-19. Data came from immunoSEQ multiplex PCR; TCRdb stores just in-frame clones and leaves some out. The sample holds under 130,000 clones, roughly 87% seen once. Sequenced input: peripheral blood. Receptor source: a woman at least 80 years old in a cohort sampled during active COVID-19. CDR3s include the opening cysteine and the closing phenylalanine or tryptophan. D genes are given only for firm matches. Clone size is stated in some rows and not others, as once, few, many or a class when expanded.

once	TRBJ1-5	TRBV24-1	15	NA	TGTGCCACCAGGAATCGGACAGAGGGTCCTTGGCCCCAGCATTTT	CATRNRTEGPWPQHF
few	TRBJ2-7	TRBV24-1	15	TRBD1	TGTGCCACCAGTGATTTTAGGACAGGGATATACGAGCAGTACTTC	CATSDFRTGIYEQYF
NA	TRBJ2-1	TRBV19	12	NA	TGTGCCACGGACAGTAGTCCGTCTGAGCAGTTCTTC	CATDSSPSEQFF
NA	TRBJ2-1	TRBV28	20	TRBD2	TGTGCCAGCAGTTTTCCCCCCCACTTTAGCGGGACTAGCTCCTACAATGAGCAGTTCTTC	CASSFPPHFSGTSSYNEQFF
NA	TRBJ1-6	TRBV6-6	15	NA	TGTGCCAGCAGTTACGTACGCGGCACGGGGTCACCCCTCCACTTT	CASSYVRGTGSPLHF
NA	TRBJ2-7	TRBV7-2	16	NA	TGTGCCAGCAGCTTACTGGGGGCGCAGGGTAGCCACGAGCAGTACTTC	CASSLLGAQGSHEQYF
NA	TRBJ2-1	TRBV5-1	16	TRBD2	TGCGCCAGCAGCTTGGAGGGCGGGAGGGCGCAGGGTGAGCAGTTCTTC	CASSLEGGRAQGEQFF
few	TRBJ2-3	TRBV19	14	NA	TGTGCCAGTAGTGCCTGGGGCCAGGCAGATACGCAGTATTTT	CASSAWGQADTQYF
NA	TRBJ2-7	TRBV10-3	13	TRBD2	TGTGCCATCAGGGAGGGAGGGCCTAGCGAGCAGTACTTC	CAIREGGPSEQYF
NA	TRBJ2-4	TRBV15	12	NA	TGTGCCACCAGCAGGGGCCGGAACATTCAGTACTTC	CATSRGRNIQYF
NA	TRBJ2-3	TRBV5-4	15	TRBD2	TGTGCCAGCAGCTCCGGGGGGGCCTTCACAGATACGCAGTATTTT	CASSSGGAFTDTQYF
NA	TRBJ1-2	TRBV4-2	16	NA	TGTGCCAGCAGCCAAGTCGTAAGTCTGGGGAGTGACAGGAACACCTTC	CASSQVVSLGSDRNTF
NA	TRBJ1-6	TRBV30	14	NA	TGTGCCTGGAATCTCTGGGAGTATAATTCACCCCTCCACTTT	CAWNLWEYNSPLHF
NA	TRBJ2-7	TRBV28	14	NA	TGTGCCAGCAGTTTATACCAGGGGTCCTACGAGCAGTACTTC	CASSLYQGSYEQYF
NA	TRBJ2-5	TRBV7-2	16	NA	TGTGCCAGCAGCTTAGTTGGGGGCGGGGGCCAAGAGACCCAGTACTTC	CASSLVGGGGQETQYF
NA	TRBJ1-2	TRBV6-5	13	NA	TGTGCCAGCAGTTACTCGGGGGGCTATGGCTACACCTTC	CASSYSGGYGYTF
NA	TRBJ2-1	TRBV24-1	15	NA	TGTGCCACCAGTGATCCAGTACAGCATTTGGATGAGCAGTTCTTC	CATSDPVQHLDEQFF
NA	TRBJ1-4	TRBV19	14	NA	TGTGCCAGTAGTAAAGTAGGGGAAAATGAAAAACTGTTTTTT	CASSKVGENEKLFF
NA	TRBJ2-3	TRBV19	16	TRBD2	TGTGCCAGTAGTCAGGGACTAGCGGGAGGGACCCTGGGGCAGTATTTT	CASSQGLAGGTLGQYF
once	TRBJ2-4	TRBV19	12	NA	TGTGCCAGTAGTATGGTCCGGGACATTCAGTACTTC	CASSMVRDIQYF
NA	TRBJ1-5	TRBV10-3	15	TRBD1	TGTGCCATCAGTGAAGGGACAGTGAGGGATCAGCCCCAGCATTTT	CAISEGTVRDQPQHF
NA	TRBJ2-1	TRBV4-2	17	TRBD2	TGTGCCAGCAGCCAAGTTCCAATAGCGGGGGGGAACAATGAGCAGTTCTTC	CASSQVPIAGGNNEQFF
NA	TRBJ2-5	TRBV4-1	14	NA	TGCGCCAGCAGCCAAGATTCAACAGATGAGACCCAGTACTTC	CASSQDSTDETQYF
NA	TRBJ1-5	TRBV10-2	14	NA	TGCGCCAGCAGTGAGGGGGCCGGGGGGCAGCCCCAGCATTTT	CASSEGAGGQPQHF
NA	TRBJ2-5	TRBV15	16	TRBD1	TGTGCCACCAGCAGAGTCGCAGGGGGCCTTTCGGAGACCCAGTACTTC	CATSRVAGGLSETQYF
NA	TRBJ2-2	TRBV9	15	TRBD1	TGTGCCAGCACATGGGGACAGGGTGGTCCCGGGGAGCTGTTTTTT	CASTWGQGGPGELFF
NA	TRBJ2-1	TRBV7-2	15	TRBD2	TGTGCCAGCAGCTCCGGACTAGCGGGAGGGGATGAGCAGTTCTTC	CASSSGLAGGDEQFF
NA	TRBJ2-5	TRBV15	16	TRBD2	TGTGCCACCAGCAGAGCCCGGACTAGGTGGCAAGAGACCCAGTACTTC	CATSRARTRWQETQYF
NA	TRBJ1-1	TRBV6-4	14	NA	TGTGCCAGCAGACTTGGGAGCTCGAACACTGAAGCTTTCTTT	CASRLGSSNTEAFF
NA	TRBJ1-2	TRBV6-4	14	NA	TGTGCCAGCAGTGATACAGGGTTCAACTATGGCTACACCTTC	CASSDTGFNYGYTF
NA	TRBJ2-1	TRBV7-3	16	NA	TGTGCCAGCAGCTCCATCTCAGGCAGGGAATACAATGAGCAGTTCTTC	CASSSISGREYNEQFF
NA	TRBJ2-5	TRBV27	14	TRBD2	TGTGCCAGCAGTCTTAGCGGGAGCGGAGAGACCCAGTACTTC	CASSLSGSGETQYF
NA	TRBJ1-1	TRBV4-2	16	TRBD1	TGTGCCAGCAGCCAAGATATTACAGGGGGTTATACTGAAGCTTTCTTT	CASSQDITGGYTEAFF
NA	TRBJ1-1	TRBV6-5	14	NA	TGTGCCAGCAGTTACGTACAGGCGAACACTGAAGCTTTCTTT	CASSYVQANTEAFF
NA	TRBJ2-2	TRBV28	15	TRBD1	TGTGCCAGCTACCTGGGACAGTCGAACACCGGGGAGCTGTTTTTT	CASYLGQSNTGELFF